Included here is one T cell receptor (beta chain) sequence, with context. Germline V gives CDR1 MNHNS, CDR2 SASEGT. The J segment lost 6 bases and the V segment lost 2 bases, leaving 16 bases of the junction unmatched. CDR3 length: 18 amino acids. This sample was taken from a study of blood T cell repertoires in COVID-19. Turning to the study itself: Samples representing acute and convalescent COVID-19 were sourced from the United States, Italy and Spain. From T cells, B-cell-depleted T cells, or PBMCs came the material, which was cDNA or gDNA.

Original methodology: Estimation of nucleated cell counts was performed using reference gene primer amplification. Only in-frame clones appear in the TCRdb table, and some are missing; sequencing was by immunoSEQ multiplex PCR. V and J calls and clone size come straight from that table; D and trimming were deduced from the DNA. This table has around 95,000 clones, roughly nine tenths appearing once. This clonotype was sampled from a man over 45 with acute or convalescent COVID-19. Sequenced material: peripheral blood. The chain recombines TRBV6-1 with TRBJ2-1, with TRBD2 matching 7 bases. This CDR3 reads CASSERGGSWGRSNEQFF. CDR3 coding DNA: TGTGCCAGCAGTGAACGTGGCGGGAGTTGGGGGAGGTCCAATGAGCAGTTCTTC.